These 7 T cell receptor beta chains originate from one sample sequenced in a study of blood T cells in healthy people across ages. Primers used in a second PCR of about 6 to 12 cycles were a sample-barcoded 5' primer and a J-beta primer mix. TCRdb redid the calling of the 5' RACE reads with MiXCR, one entry per CDR3 protein. The table includes approximately 960,000 distinct CDR3 sequences, roughly 28% detected once. A further study also used this sample, focusing on T cells of mothers and their children.

Sequencing used blood. The receptors originated from a woman aged 40 to 50 in good health.

This chain links TRBV21-1 with TRBJ2-5; the table's TRBD2 call for D was not verified on the DNA. TRBV21-1 is deemed a pseudogene. The CDR3 loop spans 16 amino acids. The CDR3 nucleotides read TGTGCCAGCAGCACCTGGCCGGGCCCGAGAATGAAGACCCAGTACTTC. Residues: CASSTWPGPRMKTQYF.

At least ten counts were recorded for this clonotype. This sequence joins TRBV14 and TRBJ2-7; D is unresolved. The CDR3 has 13 amino acids. CDR1 and CDR2 from the germline V gene are SGHDN and FVKESK. V dropped 0 bases and J dropped 7 bases, with 10 bases sitting between them. This CDR3 is CASSQDWGGEQYF. CDR3 coding DNA: TGTGCCAGCAGCCAAGATTGGGGTGGGGAGCAGTACTTC.

This clonotype was seen a few times. The chain is built from TRBV12-3 or TRBV12-4 and TRBJ1-2, with no clear D. CDR3 length: 18 residues. V shed 6 bases and J shed 0 bases, with 23 bases lying between them. In DNA form, the CDR3 reads TGTGCCAGCAGGGACGAAGGCGGCGGAATCGGAGCTAACTATGGCTACACCTTC. This gives the protein CASRDEGGGIGANYGYTF.

Comments on this clonotype: The junction and the germline gene differ at one end; a read error may be behind it. V gene TRBV3-1 combines with J gene TRBJ2-3, with a possible D match to TRBD2 (5 bases). CDR1 and CDR2 from the germline V gene are LGHDT and YNNKEL (reference sequence). The CDR3 spans 12 residues. CDR3: CACSQGGVTQYF. CDR3 sequence (DNA): TGTGCCTGCAGCCAAGGAGGAGTTACGCAGTATTTT.

This chain links TRBV5-4 with TRBJ1-2; 7 bases are shared with TRBD1. J gave up 4 bases and V 0 bases, and 6 bases lay outside the gene matches. The CDR3 consists of 15 residues. In germline, CDR1 is SGHNT, CDR2 YYREEE (reference sequence). The CDR3 is CASSLEAGGSYGYTF. CDR3 nucleotide sequence: TGTGCCAGCAGCTTGGAAGCAGGGGGTTCCTATGGCTACACCTTC.

A word on this clonotype: An end of the junction does not agree with germline; a read error may underlie this. This rearrangement joins TRBV18 to TRBJ2-5; TRBD2 agrees at 7 bases. The CDR3 is made up of 16 amino acids. CDR1 and CDR2 (germline): KGHSH, LQKENI. The CDR3: CASSPLGPSGQGTQYF. CDR3 nucleotides: TGTGCCAGCTCACCTTTGGGCCCTAGCGGTCAAGGGACCCAGTACTTC.

Notes on this clonotype: Germline is not matched at one junction end, which may reflect a read error. The genes are TRBV5-1 and TRBJ1-2; D perhaps matches TRBD1 (5 bases). Looked up from germline, CDR1 is SGHRS and CDR2 is YFSETQ. There are 13 residues in the CDR3. The CDR3 loop is CAGSLGQRDGYTF. CDR3 nucleotides: TGCGCCGGCAGCTTGGGGCAGAGGGATGGCTACACCTTC. Complete variable domain (other parts from reference TRBV5-1 and TRBJ1-2): KAGVTQTPRYLIKTRGQQVTLSCSPISGHRSVSWYQQTPGQGLQFLFEYFSETQRNKGNFPGRFSGRQFSNSRSEMNVSTLELGDSALYLCAGSLGQRDGYTFGSGTRLTVV.